This TCR beta chain was documented in a study of OX40 agonist ivuxolimab in advanced cancers. Study overall: Ivuxolimab doses were 0.01, 0.1, 0.3, 1.5, 3 or 10 mg/kg every 2 weeks.

Repertoires were generated with immunoSEQ multiplex PCR, while TCRdb's copy carries only in-frame clones and drops some. The table has around 50,000 clones, approximately 92% seen once. V trimming: 10 bases; J trimming: 4 bases; junction bases outside the gene matches: 13. The CDR3 covers 15 residues. Looked up from germline, CDR1 is KGHSH and CDR2 is LQKENI. No patient had autoimmune disease or received systemic immunosuppression. Sampling of blood occurred at baseline, cycle 4 day 1, and cycle 7 day 1. Material: CD4+ or CD8+ T cells sorted from blood, obtained in a trial of the OX40 agonist ivuxolimab. The sequence derives from an adult with an advanced solid tumor such as melanoma, head and neck, liver or kidney cancer. The chain combines TRBV18 with TRBJ1-2; 9 nucleotides align to TRBD1. The CDR3 here is CATAASGTGSYGYTF. The CDR3 nucleotides read TGTGCCACCGCCGCCTCCGGGACAGGGTCCTATGGCTACACCTTC.